A selection of T cell receptor beta chains follows, all from one sample in a study of long-term antiretroviral therapy in people with HIV. Libraries were prepared by immunoSEQ multiplex PCR; TCRdb keeps only in-frame clonotypes and omits some of them. The sample lists roughly 30,000 clones, 70% to 90% occurring once. Sequencing used unsorted PBMCs, obtained 1.8 years after starting antiretroviral therapy. Every receptor here comes from a woman under 30 with HIV. CDR3s leave out the opening cysteine and the closing phenylalanine or tryptophan. The D gene is left open where the match is weak. Rows may omit the clone size; those that give it use once, few, many or a size class.

CDR3 protein,J gene,V gene,D gene,clone size,CDR3 length
ASSLGPRYYSPLH,TRBJ1-6,TRBV5-6,NA,NA,13
ASSDGAGDEGNQPQH,TRBJ1-5,TRBV25-1,NA,NA,15
ASSLGWDRVAF,TRBJ1-1,TRBV27,TRBD1,NA,11
ATSRDLAGLEQF,TRBJ2-1,TRBV15,TRBD2,once,12
SVMGQGSYNEQF,TRBJ2-1,TRBV29-1,TRBD1,NA,12
ASSQIVALAGANVLT,TRBJ2-6,TRBV4-3,NA,NA,15
ASSQDSGFYNEQF,TRBJ2-1,TRBV4-3,NA,NA,13
AISEIDWTQNYEQY,TRBJ2-7,TRBV10-3,NA,NA,14
ASSVSGGSEQF,TRBJ2-1,TRBV25-1,TRBD2,NA,11
ASSWDLGGGEQF,TRBJ2-1,TRBV11-2,NA,NA,12
ASSVNPPQGNPQETQY,TRBJ2-5,TRBV9,NA,NA,16
ASTPATGKISYNEQF,TRBJ2-1,TRBV13,TRBD1,NA,15
ATMSGRDYEQY,TRBJ2-7,TRBV6-5,NA,few,11
ASRLQGSKETQY,TRBJ2-5,TRBV28,NA,NA,12
ASSVDQGGMDGYT,TRBJ1-2,TRBV9,NA,NA,13
ASSGGRRSEFQETQY,TRBJ2-5,TRBV9,NA,NA,15
ASSERIAIAGGPGEQF,TRBJ2-1,TRBV6-1,TRBD2,NA,16
ASSLSSTGVRTEAF,TRBJ1-1,TRBV11-2,TRBD1,NA,14
ASSVAQGHEQY,TRBJ2-7,TRBV9,NA,NA,11
ASSLSGRGTDTQY,TRBJ2-3,TRBV7-2,TRBD2,NA,13
ASSQRLGGTYESEQF,TRBJ2-1,TRBV4-3,NA,once,15
ASSLVGAGTEAF,TRBJ1-1,TRBV7-8,NA,NA,12
ASSHKTSGNTGELF,TRBJ2-2,TRBV5-1,TRBD2,NA,14
ASRLDRDYYLQPQH,TRBJ1-5,TRBV28,TRBD1,once,14
ASSLYGGQETQY,TRBJ2-5,TRBV11-3,NA,NA,12
ASSSPGQGVGYEQY,TRBJ2-7,TRBV11-2,TRBD1,NA,14
AISDSAGALETQY,TRBJ2-5,TRBV10-3,TRBD2,NA,13
ATSRGTGGYEQY,TRBJ2-7,TRBV15,TRBD1,NA,12
ASSQEPQGGLEETQY,TRBJ2-5,TRBV4-2,TRBD1,NA,15
ASSPPGSGNTIY,TRBJ1-3,TRBV18,NA,NA,12
ASSSHIATNEKLF,TRBJ1-4,TRBV6-5,NA,NA,13
ASSGGGTKTPGANVLT,TRBJ2-6,TRBV5-4,NA,NA,16
ASRSDRGLNEQF,TRBJ2-1,TRBV19,TRBD1,NA,12
ASSSGGDRGPEGHEQY,TRBJ2-7,TRBV7-9,TRBD1,NA,16
ASLTGGSNEQF,TRBJ2-1,TRBV7-9,TRBD2,NA,11
ASGHSADRDGYT,TRBJ1-2,TRBV28,NA,NA,12
ASSRGRGNNEQF,TRBJ2-1,TRBV19,TRBD1,NA,12
ASSLVSGTLLGELF,TRBJ2-2,TRBV7-3,NA,NA,14
ASSLAPVYEQY,TRBJ2-7,TRBV7-9,NA,NA,11
ASSQGGSPSYEQY,TRBJ2-7,TRBV4-3,TRBD2,NA,13
ASSKEGRLGPQH,TRBJ1-5,TRBV7-1,NA,NA,12
ASSVENQGIGGYT,TRBJ1-2,TRBV9,NA,once,13
ASRDGQGGGTNEKLF,TRBJ1-4,TRBV7-9,TRBD1,NA,15
ASSLSSGAERNEQY,TRBJ2-7,TRBV27,NA,NA,14
ASSYSGTGRWETQY,TRBJ2-5,TRBV6-5,TRBD1,NA,14
ASTPQATGSYEQY,TRBJ2-7,TRBV19,TRBD1,NA,13
ASSYSAGGRDEQY,TRBJ2-7,TRBV6-5,TRBD2,NA,13
ASSPTGTGYDGYT,TRBJ1-2,TRBV7-3,TRBD1,NA,13
AIAGTIDEQF,TRBJ2-1,TRBV10-3,TRBD2,NA,10
ASSSQFLHPPNEQF,TRBJ2-1,TRBV11-1,NA,NA,14
ASSRTGLEQY,TRBJ2-7,TRBV6-1,TRBD1,NA,10
ASSSRGLGTGELF,TRBJ2-2,TRBV27,TRBD1,NA,13
SVRVHDSGANVLT,TRBJ2-6,TRBV29-1,NA,NA,13
ASSPPGQGADGELF,TRBJ2-2,TRBV7-3,TRBD1,NA,14